This TCR beta chain was sequenced during a study of PD-L1 blockade in urothelial cancer. Study overall: The number of prior chemotherapy regimens per patient was 0 to 3. T cells were recovered from blood samples at a median of roughly 150,000.

The time point was: pretreatment peripheral blood. TCRdb's table, derived via immunoSEQ multiplex PCR, lists solely in-frame clones and lacks some. The sample includes fewer than 45,000 clones, approximately 90% of them seen just once. The sample consisted of PBMCs, taken around atezolizumab (anti-PD-L1) treatment. The clonotype was recovered from a donor over 35 with urothelial cancer.

The CDR3 here is CASSPPTTDSGYTF. The CDR3 DNA reads as TGTGCCAGCAGCCCCCCCACCACAGACAGTGGCTACACCTTC. The chain combines TRBV4-2 with TRBJ1-2, with TRBD1 as a possible D gene (5 bases). Trimming pared 4 bases from V and 7 bases from J, leaving 16 bases between. The CDR3 is 14 residues long. Germline V CDR1 and CDR2: LGHNA, YNFKEQ.